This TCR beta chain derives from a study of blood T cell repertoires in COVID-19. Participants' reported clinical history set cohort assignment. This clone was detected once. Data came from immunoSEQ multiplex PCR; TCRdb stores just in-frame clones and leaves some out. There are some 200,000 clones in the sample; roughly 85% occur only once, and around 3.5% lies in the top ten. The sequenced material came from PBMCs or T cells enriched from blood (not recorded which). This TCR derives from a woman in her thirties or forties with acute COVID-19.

The chain's CDR3 is CASSQIRSGGETQYF. The CDR3 DNA reads as TGTGCCAGCAGCCAGATTCGTAGCGGGGGGGAGACCCAGTACTTC. J is TRBJ2-5 and V is TRBV14, with 10 positions matching TRBD2. The CDR3 contains 15 residues. With 3 bases clipped from V and 5 bases from J, the junction kept 6 bases outside the gene matches. CDR1 and CDR2 from the germline V gene are SGHDN and FVKESK.